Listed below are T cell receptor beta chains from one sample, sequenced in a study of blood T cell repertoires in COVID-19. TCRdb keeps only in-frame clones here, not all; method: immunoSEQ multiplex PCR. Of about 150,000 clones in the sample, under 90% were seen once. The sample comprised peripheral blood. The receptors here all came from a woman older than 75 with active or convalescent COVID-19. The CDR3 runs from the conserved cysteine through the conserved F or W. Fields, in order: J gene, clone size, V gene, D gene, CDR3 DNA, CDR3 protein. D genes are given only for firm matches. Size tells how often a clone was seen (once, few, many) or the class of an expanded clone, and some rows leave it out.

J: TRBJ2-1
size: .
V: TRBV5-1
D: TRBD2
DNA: TGCGCCAGCAGCTTGGCCGGTCTAGCGGGAGGGCCGACTGAGCAGTTCTTC
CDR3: CASSLAGLAGGPTEQFF

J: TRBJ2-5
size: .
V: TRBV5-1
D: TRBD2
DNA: TGCGCCAGCAGATGGAGACTAGCGGGAGAAGAGACCCAGTACTTC
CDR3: CASRWRLAGEETQYF

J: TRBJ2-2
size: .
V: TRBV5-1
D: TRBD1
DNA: TGCGCCAGCAGCTTGGAACCCGGGACAGGGGGTACCGGGGAGCTGTTTTTT
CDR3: CASSLEPGTGGTGELFF

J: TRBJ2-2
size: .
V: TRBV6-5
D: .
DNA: TGTGCCAGCAGTTATCGGGACATATCCGGGGAGCTGTTTTTT
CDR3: CASSYRDISGELFF

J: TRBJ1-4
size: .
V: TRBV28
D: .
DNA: TGTGCCAGCAGTTTACCGGGACTGGAAGGTGAAAAACTGTTTTTT
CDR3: CASSLPGLEGEKLFF

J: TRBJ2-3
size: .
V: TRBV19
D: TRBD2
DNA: TGTGCCAGTACTTTAGCGGGAGGGCCCACAGATACGCAGTATTTT
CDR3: CASTLAGGPTDTQYF

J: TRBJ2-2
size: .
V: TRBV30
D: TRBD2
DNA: TGTGCCTGGAGTGTAGGGACTAGCGGCCCCGGGGAGCTGTTTTTT
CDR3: CAWSVGTSGPGELFF

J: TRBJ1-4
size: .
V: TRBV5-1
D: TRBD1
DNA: TGCGCCAGCAGGATAACAGGGGTCCACCTATCGGCCTTCAATGAAAAACTGTTTTTT
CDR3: CASRITGVHLSAFNEKLFF

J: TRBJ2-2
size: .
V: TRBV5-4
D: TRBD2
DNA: TGTGCCAGCAGCCAAGGGACTAGCGGGAACACCGGGGAGCTGTTTTTT
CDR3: CASSQGTSGNTGELFF

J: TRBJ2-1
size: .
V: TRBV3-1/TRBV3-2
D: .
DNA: TGTGCCAGCAGCCGCCGCCAGGGGTATGAGCAGTTCTTC
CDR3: CASSRRQGYEQFF

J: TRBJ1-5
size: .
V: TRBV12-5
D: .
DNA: TGTGCTAGTGGGTGGGGGGGTAGCAATCAGCCCCAGCATTTT
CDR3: CASGWGGSNQPQHF

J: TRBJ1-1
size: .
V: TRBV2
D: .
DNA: TGTGCCAGCAGTGAATATGGAGCCGGAGACACTGAAGCTTTCTTT
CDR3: CASSEYGAGDTEAFF

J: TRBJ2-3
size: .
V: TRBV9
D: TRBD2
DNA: TGTGCCAGCAGCGTAGGGCCCTCCGGGGCGGGAGGCACAGATACGCAGTATTTT
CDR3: CASSVGPSGAGGTDTQYF

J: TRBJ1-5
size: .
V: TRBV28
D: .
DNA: TGTGCCAGCAGTCCGAGTAATCAGCCCCAGCATTTT
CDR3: CASSPSNQPQHF

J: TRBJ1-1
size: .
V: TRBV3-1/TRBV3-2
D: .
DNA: TGTGCCAGCAGCCAAGATCAGGCAGCTGAAGCTTTCTTT
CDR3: CASSQDQAAEAFF

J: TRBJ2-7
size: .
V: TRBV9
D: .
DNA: TGTGCCAGCAGCTTCCGGGACACCACCTACGAGCAGTACTTC
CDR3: CASSFRDTTYEQYF

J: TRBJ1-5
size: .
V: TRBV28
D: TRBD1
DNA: TGTGCCAGCAGCTTACGGACAGGGGGTCATCAGCCCCAGCATTTT
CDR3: CASSLRTGGHQPQHF

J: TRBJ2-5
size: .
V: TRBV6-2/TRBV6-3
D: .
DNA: TGTGCCAGCAGTTCAACATCCCCCGGGGGAGAGACCCAGTACTTC
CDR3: CASSSTSPGGETQYF

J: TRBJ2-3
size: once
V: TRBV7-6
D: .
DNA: TGTGCCAGCAGCCCGCGACTAGATTTCACAGATACGCAGTATTTT
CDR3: CASSPRLDFTDTQYF

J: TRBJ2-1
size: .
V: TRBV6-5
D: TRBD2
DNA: TGTGCCAGCAGGCGAGTAGCGGGCTCCTACAATGAGCAGTTCTTC
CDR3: CASRRVAGSYNEQFF

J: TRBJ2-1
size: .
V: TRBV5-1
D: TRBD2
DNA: TGCGCCAGCAGCTTAGTAGCGGGAGGCCCCAGCTCCTACAATGAGCAGTTCTTC
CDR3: CASSLVAGGPSSYNEQFF

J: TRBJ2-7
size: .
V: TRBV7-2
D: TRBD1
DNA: TGTGCCAGCAGCCGTCGACAGGGGGCTCCCTACGAGCAGTACTTC
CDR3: CASSRRQGAPYEQYF

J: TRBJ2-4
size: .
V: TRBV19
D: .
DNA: TGTGCCAGTAGTAGAAGGACTACTCCCTGGGGAAACATTCAGTACTTC
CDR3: CASSRRTTPWGNIQYF

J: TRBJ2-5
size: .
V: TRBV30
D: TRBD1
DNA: TGTGCCTGGGGGGGACAGGGGCTGGAGACCCAGTACTTC
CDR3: CAWGGQGLETQYF

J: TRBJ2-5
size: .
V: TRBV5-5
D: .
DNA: TGTGCCAGCAGCTTGGGATACCGCGTTAAGGGGGAGACCCAGTACTTC
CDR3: CASSLGYRVKGETQYF

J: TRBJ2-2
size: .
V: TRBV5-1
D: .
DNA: TGCGCCAGCAGCTTGGAGGCTAGCCAAACCGGGGAGCTGTTTTTT
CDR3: CASSLEASQTGELFF

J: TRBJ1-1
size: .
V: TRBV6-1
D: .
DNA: TGTGCCAGCAGTATGGGAGTTATCACTGAAGCTTTCTTT
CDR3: CASSMGVITEAFF

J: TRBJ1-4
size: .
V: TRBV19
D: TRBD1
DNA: TGTGCCAGTCGGGACAGGGGGCCATCTAATGAAAAACTGTTTTTT
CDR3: CASRDRGPSNEKLFF

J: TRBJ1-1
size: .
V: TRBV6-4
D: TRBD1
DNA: TGTGCCAGCAGTGGCGGACAGGGGATGAACACTGAAGCTTTCTTT
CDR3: CASSGGQGMNTEAFF

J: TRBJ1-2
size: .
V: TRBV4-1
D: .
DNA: TGCGCCAGCAGCCAAGTATGGGGACTTAACTATGGCTACACCTTC
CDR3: CASSQVWGLNYGYTF

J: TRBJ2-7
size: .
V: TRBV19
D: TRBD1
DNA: TGTGCCAGTAGTATCCCGCCGGGACAGGGACCCTACGAGCAGTACTTC
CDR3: CASSIPPGQGPYEQYF

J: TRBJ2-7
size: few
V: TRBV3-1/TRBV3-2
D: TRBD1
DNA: TGTGCCAGCAGTGCCGGGACAGGGTGGTACGAGCAGTACTTC
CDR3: CASSAGTGWYEQYF

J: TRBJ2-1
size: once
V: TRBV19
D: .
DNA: TGTGCCAGTAGTATCCGGGGAGGCCAATCCTACAATGAGCAGTTCTTC
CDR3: CASSIRGGQSYNEQFF

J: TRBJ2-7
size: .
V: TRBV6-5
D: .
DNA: TGTGCCAGCAGTTACTCCACACAGACTAGGGAGCAGTACTTC
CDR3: CASSYSTQTREQYF

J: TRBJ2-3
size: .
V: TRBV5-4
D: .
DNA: TGTGCCAGCAGCTTGGTTGGCGACAACACAGATACGCAGTATTTT
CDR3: CASSLVGDNTDTQYF

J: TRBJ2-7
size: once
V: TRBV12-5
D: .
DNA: TGTGCTAGTGCCCCGGACACCCACGAGCAGTACTTC
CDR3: CASAPDTHEQYF

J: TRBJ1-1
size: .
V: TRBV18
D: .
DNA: TGTGCCAGCTCACCACAAACTACCGAAGCTTTCTTT
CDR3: CASSPQTTEAFF

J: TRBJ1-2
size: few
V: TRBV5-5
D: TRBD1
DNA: TGTGCCAGCAGCTTGTCCTCCGGACAGGGGTATGGCTACACCTTC
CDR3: CASSLSSGQGYGYTF

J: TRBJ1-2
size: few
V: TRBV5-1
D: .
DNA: TGCGCCAGCAGCTTGGACAGGAACTATGGCTACACCTTC
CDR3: CASSLDRNYGYTF

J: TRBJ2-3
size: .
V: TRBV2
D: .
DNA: TGTGCCAGCAGAACCACTAGGGCTACGCAGTATTTT
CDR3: CASRTTRATQYF